The T cell receptor (beta chain) described here comes from a study of blood T cells in healthy people across ages. Germline-derived CDR1 and CDR2 are DFQATT and SNEGSKA (reference sequence). The CDR3 totals 13 residues. Findings and caveats of the study: The unsorted PBMCs prevented any conclusive comparison of naive versus antigen-experienced cells.

With each sample, at least 6 micrograms of total RNA were extracted. As concerns this clonotype: Its matching antigen is unknown.

It was with a sample-barcoded 5' primer and a J-beta primer mix that a second PCR of roughly 6 to 12 cycles was run. MiXCR, run by TCRdb on the 5' RACE reads, gives a single entry per CDR3 protein. The sample has over 950,000 distinct CDR3 sequences, roughly two fifths seen once. The clonotype was recovered from a man between 18 and 35 years old in good health. The J gene is TRBJ2-5, the V gene TRBV20-1; 10 bases map to TRBD1. The better agreement between TRBJ2-7 and the DNA end casts doubt on the J call. The sequencing input was blood. CDR3 in DNA: TGCAGGGCCGGGGGACAGGGGAACTACGAGCAGTACTTC. Amino acids: CRAGGQGNYEQYF.